This T cell receptor (beta chain) was identified in a study of blood T cell repertoires in COVID-19. In the study overall: Specimens from acute and convalescent COVID-19 originated in the United States, Italy and Spain.

The method was immunoSEQ multiplex PCR; TCRdb's version includes in-frame clones alone and lacks a portion of them. This table has around 230,000 clones, 86% appearing once. The germline V gene has CDR1 KGHSH and CDR2 LQKENI. This CDR3 is 15 amino acids long. V lost 6 bases and J lost 7, with 19 bases in between. The V gene is TRBV18, the J gene TRBJ1-5; no reliable D call. This TCR came from a man aged 25 to 40 who had recovered from COVID-19. The sequencing sample was made of peripheral blood. The CDR3 DNA is TGTGCCAGCTCCCTAGAGGGTCGGGGAACCCAGCCCCAGCATTTT. As protein: CASSLEGRGTQPQHF.